This TCR beta chain comes out of a study of cytotoxic CD8 clonotypes in ibrutinib-treated CLL. Using immunoSEQ multiplex PCR, the repertoire was profiled, and TCRdb retains in-frame clones only, with some absent. The sample records roughly 250,000 clones, roughly 70% being singletons. The length of the CDR3 is 16 residues. Germline V CDR1 and CDR2: SGHRS, YFSETQ. Losses at the gene ends were 4 bases for V and 6 bases for J; bases not matched to a gene: 8. This clonotype was obtained from a human donor with chronic lymphocytic leukemia. The chain uses TRBV5-1 and TRBJ2-3; 13 nucleotides match TRBD2. The sample consisted of PBMCs, taken after 24 months of ibrutinib treatment. CDR3 protein: CASSKRLAGGGDTQYF. The DNA for the CDR3 is TGCGCCAGCAGCAAACGACTAGCGGGAGGTGGCGATACGCAGTATTTT.